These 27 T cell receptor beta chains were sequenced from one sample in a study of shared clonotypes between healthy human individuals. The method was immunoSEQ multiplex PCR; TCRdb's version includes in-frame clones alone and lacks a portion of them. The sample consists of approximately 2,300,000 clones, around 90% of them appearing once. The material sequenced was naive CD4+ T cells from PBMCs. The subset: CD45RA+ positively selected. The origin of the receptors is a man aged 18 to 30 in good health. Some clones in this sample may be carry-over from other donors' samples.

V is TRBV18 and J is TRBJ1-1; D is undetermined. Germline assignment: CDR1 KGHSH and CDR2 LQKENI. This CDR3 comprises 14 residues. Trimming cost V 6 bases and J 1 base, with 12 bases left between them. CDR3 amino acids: CASSTSAGNTEAFF. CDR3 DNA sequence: TGTGCCAGCTCGACCTCGGCGGGGAACACTGAAGCTTTCTTT. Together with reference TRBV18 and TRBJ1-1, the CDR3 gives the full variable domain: NAGVMQNPRHLVRRRGQEARLRCSPMKGHSHVYWYRQLPEEGLKFMVYLQKENIIDESGMPKERFSAEFPKEGPSILRIQQVVRGDSAAYFCASSTSAGNTEAFFGQGTRLTVV.

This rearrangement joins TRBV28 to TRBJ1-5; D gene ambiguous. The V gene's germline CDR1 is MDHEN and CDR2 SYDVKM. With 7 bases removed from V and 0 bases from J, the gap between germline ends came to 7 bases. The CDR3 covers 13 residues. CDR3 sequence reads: CASTSRSNQPQHF. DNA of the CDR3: TGTGCCAGCACCTCCCGTAGCAATCAGCCCCAGCATTTT.

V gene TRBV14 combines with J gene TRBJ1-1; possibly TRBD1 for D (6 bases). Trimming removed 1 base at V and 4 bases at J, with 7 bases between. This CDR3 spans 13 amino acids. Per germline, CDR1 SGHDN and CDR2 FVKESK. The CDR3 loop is CASSQVDSTEAFF. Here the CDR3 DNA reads TGTGCCAGCAGCCAAGTGGACAGCACTGAAGCTTTCTTT.

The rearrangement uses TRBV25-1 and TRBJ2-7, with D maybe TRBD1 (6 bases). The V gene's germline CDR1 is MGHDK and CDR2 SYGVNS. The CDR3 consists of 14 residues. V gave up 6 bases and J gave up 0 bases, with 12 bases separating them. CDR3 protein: CASRPLDSSYEQYF. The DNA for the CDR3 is TGTGCCAGCAGACCTCTGGACAGCTCCTACGAGCAGTACTTC.

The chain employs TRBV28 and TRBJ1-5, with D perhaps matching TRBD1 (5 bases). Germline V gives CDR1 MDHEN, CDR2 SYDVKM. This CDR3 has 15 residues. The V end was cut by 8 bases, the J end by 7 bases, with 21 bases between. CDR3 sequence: CASGLGGALRQPQHF. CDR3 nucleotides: TGTGCCAGCGGGTTGGGCGGGGCACTTCGACAGCCCCAGCATTTT.

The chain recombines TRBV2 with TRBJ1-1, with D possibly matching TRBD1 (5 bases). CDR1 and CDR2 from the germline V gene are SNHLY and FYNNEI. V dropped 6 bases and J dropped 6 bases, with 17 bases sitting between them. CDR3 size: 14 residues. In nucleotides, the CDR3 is TGTGCCAGCAGGCTAAGTACAGGCCTTTCTGAAGCTTTCTTT. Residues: CASRLSTGLSEAFF.

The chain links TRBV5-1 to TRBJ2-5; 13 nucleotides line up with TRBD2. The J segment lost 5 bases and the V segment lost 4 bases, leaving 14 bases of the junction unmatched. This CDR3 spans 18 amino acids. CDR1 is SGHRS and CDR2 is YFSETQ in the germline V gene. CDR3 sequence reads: CASSPGLAGTEVAETQYF. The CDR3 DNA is TGCGCCAGCAGCCCGGGACTAGCGGGAACGGAGGTCGCGGAGACCCAGTACTTC. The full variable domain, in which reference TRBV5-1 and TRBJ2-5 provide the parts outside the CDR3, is KAGVTQTPRYLIKTRGQQVTLSCSPISGHRSVSWYQQTPGQGLQFLFEYFSETQRNKGNFPGRFSGRQFSNSRSEMNVSTLELGDSALYLCASSPGLAGTEVAETQYFGPGTRLLVL.

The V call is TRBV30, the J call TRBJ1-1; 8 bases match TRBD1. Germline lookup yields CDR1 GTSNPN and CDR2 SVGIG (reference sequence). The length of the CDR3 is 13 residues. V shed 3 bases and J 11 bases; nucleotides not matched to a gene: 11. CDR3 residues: CAWSPSGGAGAFF. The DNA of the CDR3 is TGTGCCTGGAGCCCTTCAGGGGGCGCCGGGGCTTTCTTT.

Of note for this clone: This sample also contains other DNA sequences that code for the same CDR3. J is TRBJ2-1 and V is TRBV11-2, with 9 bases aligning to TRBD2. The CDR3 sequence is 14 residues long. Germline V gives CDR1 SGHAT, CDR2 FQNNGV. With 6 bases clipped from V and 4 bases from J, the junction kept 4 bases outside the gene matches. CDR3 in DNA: TGTGCCAGCAGTCCCCTAGCGGGGTACAATGAGCAGTTCTTC. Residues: CASSPLAGYNEQFF. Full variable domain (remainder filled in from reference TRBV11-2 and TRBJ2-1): EAGVAQSPRYKIIEKRQSVAFWCNPISGHATLYWYQQILGQGPKLLIQFQNNGVVDDSQLPKDRFSAERLKGVDSTLKIQPAKLEDSAVYLCASSPLAGYNEQFFGPGTRLTVL.

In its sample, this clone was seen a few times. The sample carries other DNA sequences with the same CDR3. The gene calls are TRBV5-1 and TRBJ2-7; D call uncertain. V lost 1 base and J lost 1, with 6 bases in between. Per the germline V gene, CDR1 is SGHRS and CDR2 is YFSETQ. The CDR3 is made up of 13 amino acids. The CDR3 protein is CASSLPSSYEQYF. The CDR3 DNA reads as TGCGCCAGCAGCTTGCCAAGTTCCTACGAGCAGTACTTC.

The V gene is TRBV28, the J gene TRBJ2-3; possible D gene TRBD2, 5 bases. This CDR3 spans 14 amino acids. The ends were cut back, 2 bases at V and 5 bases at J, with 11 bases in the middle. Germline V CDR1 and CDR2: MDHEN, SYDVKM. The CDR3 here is CASSLAAGLDTQYF. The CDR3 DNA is TGTGCCAGCAGTTTAGCGGCGGGCTTAGATACGCAGTATTTT.

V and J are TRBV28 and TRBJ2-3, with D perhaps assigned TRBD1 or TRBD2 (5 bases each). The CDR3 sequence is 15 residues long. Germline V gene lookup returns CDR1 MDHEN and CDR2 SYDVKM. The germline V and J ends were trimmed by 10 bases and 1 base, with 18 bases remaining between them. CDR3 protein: CATQTGAEGTDTQYF. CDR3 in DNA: TGTGCCACCCAGACCGGGGCAGAGGGCACAGATACGCAGTATTTT. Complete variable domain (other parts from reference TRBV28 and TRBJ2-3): DVKVTQSSRYLVKRTGEKVFLECVQDMDHENMFWYRQDPGLGLRLIYFSYDVKMKEKGDIPEGYSVSREKKERFSLILESASTNQTSMYLCATQTGAEGTDTQYFGPGTRLTVL.

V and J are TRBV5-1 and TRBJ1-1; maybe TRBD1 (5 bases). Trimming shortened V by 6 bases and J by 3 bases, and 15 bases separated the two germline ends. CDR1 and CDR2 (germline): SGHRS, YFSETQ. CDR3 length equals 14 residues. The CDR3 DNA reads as TGCGCCAGCATCCAGGGACCCTGGGACACTGAAGCTTTCTTT. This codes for CASIQGPWDTEAFF.

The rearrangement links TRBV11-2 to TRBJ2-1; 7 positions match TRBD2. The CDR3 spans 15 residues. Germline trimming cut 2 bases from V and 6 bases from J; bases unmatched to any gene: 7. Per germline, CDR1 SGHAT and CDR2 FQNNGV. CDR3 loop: CASSLMASGFNEQFF. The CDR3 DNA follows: TGTGCCAGCAGCTTAATGGCTAGCGGATTCAATGAGCAGTTCTTC.

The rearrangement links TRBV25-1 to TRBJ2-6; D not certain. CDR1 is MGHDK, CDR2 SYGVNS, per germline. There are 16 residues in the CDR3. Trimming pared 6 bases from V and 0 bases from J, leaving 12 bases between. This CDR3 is CASSRAPSSGANVLTF. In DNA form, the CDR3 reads TGTGCCAGCAGCCGGGCCCCAAGCTCTGGGGCCAACGTCCTGACTTTC.

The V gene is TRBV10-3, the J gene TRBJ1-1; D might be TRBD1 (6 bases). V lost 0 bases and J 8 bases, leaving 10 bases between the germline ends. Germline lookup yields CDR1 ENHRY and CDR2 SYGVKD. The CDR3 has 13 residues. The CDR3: CAISESRGREAFF. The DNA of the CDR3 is TGTGCCATCAGTGAGTCTCGGGGGCGAGAAGCTTTCTTT.

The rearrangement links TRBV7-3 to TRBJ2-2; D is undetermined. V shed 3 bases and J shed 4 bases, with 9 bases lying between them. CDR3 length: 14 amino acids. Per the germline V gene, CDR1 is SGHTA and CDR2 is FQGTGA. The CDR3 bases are TGTGCCAGCAGCTTCCGGGCCTCCACCGGGGAGCTGTTTTTT. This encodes CASSFRASTGELFF.

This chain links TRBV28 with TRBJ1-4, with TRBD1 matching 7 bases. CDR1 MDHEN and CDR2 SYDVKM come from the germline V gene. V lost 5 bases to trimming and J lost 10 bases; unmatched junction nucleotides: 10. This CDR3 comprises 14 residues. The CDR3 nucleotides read TGTGCCAGCAGTCCCCCCGGGACAGCTGTAAAACTGTTTTTT. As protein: CASSPPGTAVKLFF.

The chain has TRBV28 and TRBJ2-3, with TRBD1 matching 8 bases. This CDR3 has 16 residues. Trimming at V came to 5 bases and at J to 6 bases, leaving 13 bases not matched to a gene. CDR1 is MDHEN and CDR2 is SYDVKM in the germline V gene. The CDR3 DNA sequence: TGTGCCAGCAGTCCCACCGGGACAGGTGTTACTGATACGCAGTATTTT. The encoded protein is CASSPTGTGVTDTQYF.

The CDR3 spells CASSSTGGVRMFF. CDR3 coding DNA: TGTGCCAGTAGTTCTACTGGGGGAGTTAGGATGTTTTTT. The J gene is TRBJ2-2, the V gene TRBV19; D is possibly TRBD1 or TRBD2 (5 bases each). The CDR3 is 13 amino acids. CDR1 is LNHDA and CDR2 is SQIVND in the germline V gene (reference sequence). The V and J ends lost 5 bases and 15 bases respectively, with 19 bases between them.

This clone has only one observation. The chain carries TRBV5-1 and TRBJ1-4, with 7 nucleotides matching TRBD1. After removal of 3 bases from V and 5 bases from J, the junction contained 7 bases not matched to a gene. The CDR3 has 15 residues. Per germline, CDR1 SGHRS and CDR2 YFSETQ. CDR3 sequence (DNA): TGCGCCAGCAGCTGGCAAGGGGGCGCGAATGAAAAACTGTTTTTT. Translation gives CASSWQGGANEKLFF.

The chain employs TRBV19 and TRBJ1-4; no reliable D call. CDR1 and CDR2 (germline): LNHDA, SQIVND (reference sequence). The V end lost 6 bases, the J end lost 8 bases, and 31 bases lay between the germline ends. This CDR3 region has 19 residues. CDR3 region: CASSKTPRNVYQLEEKLFF. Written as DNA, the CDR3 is TGTGCCAGTAGCAAAACCCCCCGGAACGTCTACCAATTGGAGGAAAAACTGTTTTTT.

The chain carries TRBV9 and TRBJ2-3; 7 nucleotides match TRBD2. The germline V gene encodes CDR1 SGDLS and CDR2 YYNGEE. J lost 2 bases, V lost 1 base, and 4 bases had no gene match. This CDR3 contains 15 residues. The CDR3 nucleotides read TGTGCCAGCAGCGTAACCGGGAGGTTCACAGATACGCAGTATTTT. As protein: CASSVTGRFTDTQYF.

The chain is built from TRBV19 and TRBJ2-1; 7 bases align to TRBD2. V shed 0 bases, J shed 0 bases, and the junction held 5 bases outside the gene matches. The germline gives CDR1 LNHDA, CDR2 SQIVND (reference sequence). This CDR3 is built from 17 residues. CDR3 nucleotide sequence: TGTGCCAGTAGTATAGACGTGGGCGGGAGCTCCTACAATGAGCAGTTCTTC. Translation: CASSIDVGGSSYNEQFF.

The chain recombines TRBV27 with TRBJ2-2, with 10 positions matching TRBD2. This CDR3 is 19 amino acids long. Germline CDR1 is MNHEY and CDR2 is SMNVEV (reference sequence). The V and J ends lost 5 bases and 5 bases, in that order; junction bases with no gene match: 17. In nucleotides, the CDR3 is TGTGCCAGCAGTCCAAGGGGAGACCTAGCGGGAGCCCCAACCGGGGAGCTGTTTTTT. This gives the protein CASSPRGDLAGAPTGELFF.

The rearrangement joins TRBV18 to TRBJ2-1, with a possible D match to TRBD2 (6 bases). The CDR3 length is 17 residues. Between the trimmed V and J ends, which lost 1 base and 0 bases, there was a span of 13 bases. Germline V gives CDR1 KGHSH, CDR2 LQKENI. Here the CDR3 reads CASSPRVAVNSYNEQFF. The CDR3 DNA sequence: TGTGCCAGCTCACCACGAGTAGCGGTTAACTCCTACAATGAGCAGTTCTTC.

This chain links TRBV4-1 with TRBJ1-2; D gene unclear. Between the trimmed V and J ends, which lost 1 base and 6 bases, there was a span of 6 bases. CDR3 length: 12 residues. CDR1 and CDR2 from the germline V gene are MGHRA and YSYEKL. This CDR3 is CASSQVGNGYTF. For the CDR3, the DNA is TGCGCCAGCAGCCAAGTGGGGAATGGCTACACCTTC.